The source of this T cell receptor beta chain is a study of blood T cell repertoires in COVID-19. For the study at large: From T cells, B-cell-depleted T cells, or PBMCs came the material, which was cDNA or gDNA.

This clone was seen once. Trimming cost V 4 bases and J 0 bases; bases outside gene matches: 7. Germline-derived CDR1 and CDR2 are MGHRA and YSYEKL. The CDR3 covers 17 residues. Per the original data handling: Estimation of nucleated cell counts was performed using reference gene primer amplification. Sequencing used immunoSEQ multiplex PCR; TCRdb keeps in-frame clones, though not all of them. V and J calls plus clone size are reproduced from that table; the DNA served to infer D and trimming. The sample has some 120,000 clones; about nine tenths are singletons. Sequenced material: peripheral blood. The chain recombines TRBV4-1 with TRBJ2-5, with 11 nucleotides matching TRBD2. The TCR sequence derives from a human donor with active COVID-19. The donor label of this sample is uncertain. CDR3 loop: CASSRNLAGGYQETQYF. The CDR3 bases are TGCGCCAGCAGCCGCAACTTAGCGGGGGGGTACCAAGAGACCCAGTACTTC.